The clone carrying this T cell receptor beta chain was detected only once. Its antigen is still unknown. One end of the junction varies from germline; a read error may be responsible. This sample is part of a study of tumor and adjacent non-tumor tissue in lung cancer. Study findings and constraints: Tumor tissue had significantly higher TCR diversity than normal lung.

This sample's RNA came from whole unsorted tissue. Three rounds of nested PCR, following a modified ARM-PCR protocol, produced the TCRbeta library. TCRdb itself ran the multiplex PCR reads through MiXCR, one entry per CDR3 protein. The repertoire consists of about 76,000 distinct CDR3 sequences, with about two thirds occurring once and the leading ten covering 10% to 15%. The sequenced sample consisted of lung tumor tissue. The sequence came from a woman aged 70-85 years with non-small cell lung cancer.

CDR3 residues: CSALGRGGTETFF. The CDR3 nucleotides are TGCAGTGCCCTTGGACGGGGAGGGACTGAAACTTTCTTT. The J gene is TRBJ1-1, the V gene TRBV20-1; the D gene is possibly TRBD1 (5 bases). The length of the CDR3 is 13 residues. Per germline, CDR1 DFQATT and CDR2 SNEGSKA (reference sequence).